These 9 T cell receptor beta chains were all obtained from the same sample, sequenced in a study of T cell responses to AZD1222 COVID-19 vaccine. Generated by immunoSEQ multiplex PCR, the TCRdb table keeps only in-frame clones and is missing some. The table lists more than 110,000 clones, more than 90% of them singletons. Specimen: peripheral blood, collected on day 0 of AZD1222 vaccination. All receptors come from an adult in good health.

The chain couples TRBV30 to TRBJ1-3; tentative D call: TRBD1 (6 bases). CDR1 GTSNPN and CDR2 SVGIG come from the germline V gene (reference sequence). Trimming removed 7 bases from V and 4 bases from J, with 14 bases in between. The CDR3 has 13 amino acids. CDR3 region: CAYTLQGGNTIYF. In DNA form, the CDR3 reads TGTGCCTATACGCTACAGGGAGGAAACACCATATATTTT.

This clone was recorded only once. The genes are TRBV6-2 or TRBV6-3 and TRBJ1-5, with 8 bases identical to TRBD1. V was pared by 0 bases and J by 6 bases, with 4 bases of the junction left unmatched. The CDR3 totals 15 residues. Germline CDR1 and CDR2: MNHEY and SVGEGT. The CDR3 nucleotides read TGTGCCAGCAGTTACTCGTCAGGGGGCGGTCAGCCCCAGCATTTT. Translation: CASSYSSGGGQPQHF.

V gene TRBV6-6 combines with J gene TRBJ1-5, with D perhaps matching TRBD1 (5 bases). Trimming pared 6 bases from V and 0 bases from J, leaving 12 bases between. CDR1 is MNHNY, CDR2 SVGAGI, per germline (reference sequence). This CDR3 is 15 amino acids long. The CDR3 DNA follows: TGTGCCAGCAGAGCGGGACCGAATAGCAATCAGCCCCAGCATTTT. Its translation is CASRAGPNSNQPQHF.

V usage is TRBV30 and J usage is TRBJ2-5; D is ambiguous. This CDR3 comprises 11 residues. Germline CDR1 reads GTSNPN; CDR2 reads SVGIG (reference sequence). V shed 8 bases and J shed 5 bases, with 12 bases lying between them. The CDR3 DNA is TGTGCCGGGCGGATGTCGGAGACCCAGTACTTC. This translates into CAGRMSETQYF.

J is TRBJ1-1 and V is TRBV7-9; D uncertain. This CDR3 contains 13 residues. V was clipped by 3 bases and J by 6 bases, with 11 bases between them. Germline loops: CDR1 SEHNR, CDR2 FQNEAQ (reference sequence). The CDR3 region has the DNA TGTGCCAGCAGCTTTTCTGACCGCCCTGAAGCTTTCTTT. Translated, it gives CASSFSDRPEAFF.

The rearrangement links TRBV6-5 to TRBJ1-1; 8 bases line up with TRBD1. V was pared by 2 bases and J by 10 bases, with 6 bases of the junction left unmatched. This CDR3 is 13 amino acids long. CDR1 and CDR2 from the germline V gene are MNHEY and SVGAGI. This chain's CDR3 is CASSYGGRGLAFF. For the CDR3, the DNA is TGTGCCAGCAGTTACGGTGGCAGGGGGCTAGCTTTCTTT.

This chain connects TRBV15 to TRBJ1-2; D is uncertain. This CDR3 spans 17 amino acids. V was pared by 0 bases and J by 3 bases, with 17 bases between. Germline V gene data show CDR1 as LNHNV and CDR2 as YYDKDF (reference sequence). CDR3 sequence: CATSRDLSSRFDYGYTF. For the CDR3, the DNA is TGTGCCACCAGCAGAGATTTAAGTAGCAGGTTCGACTATGGCTACACCTTC.

The rearrangement uses TRBV7-3 and TRBJ2-7; 8 bases align to TRBD1. Germline CDR1 SGHTA, CDR2 FQGTGA. CDR3 length equals 15 residues. Losses at the gene ends were 5 bases for V and 0 bases for J; bases not matched to a gene: 6. In DNA, the CDR3 is TGTGCCAGCAGCCCAGGACAGGGCCGCTCCTACGAGCAGTACTTC. Its translation: CASSPGQGRSYEQYF.

The genes are TRBV29-1 and TRBJ2-6; a possible D gene is TRBD2 (5 bases). The CDR3 is made up of 13 amino acids. Germline CDR1 reads SQVTM; CDR2 reads ANQGSEA. V lost 4 bases and J lost 2, with 6 bases in between. The CDR3 is CSVVRAGANVLTF. The CDR3 coding sequence is TGCAGCGTTGTGCGGGCTGGGGCCAACGTCCTGACTTTC.